The TCR beta chain under discussion was sequenced for a study of CD8 T cells in Susac syndrome (dated by TCRdb to between 2018 and 2021). As for the study more broadly: Of the Susac syndrome patients who were sequenced, 5 or 6 had clinically active disease and roughly 8 were in clinical remission. At the time of blood withdrawal, Susac syndrome patients were either therapy-naive, taking corticosteroids (with some also receiving IVIg), or on IVIg alone. The study used repertoire sequencing to test whether antigen drove CD8+ T cell activation and differentiation in Susac syndrome.

For CDR1 and CDR2, the germline V gene lists MDHEN and SYDVKM. V sheds 5 bases and J sheds 1 base, leaving 9 bases between their ends. Taken from cysteine to phenylalanine, the CDR3 has 14 residues. Of the read, only the CDR3 DNA is kept; its 42 bases are in frame from base 1. RNA was extracted with the RNeasy kit and roughly 0.45 to 1 ug was reverse transcribed using random hexamers. TCR beta CDR3 regions were amplified with the immunoSEQ multiplex PCR assay covering 54 Vbeta and 13 Jbeta segments. PCR amplification bias was corrected using a synthetic template baseline for primer optimization and computational correction. Processing in the source paper ran as follows. Reads were annotated to V, D and J genes according to IMGT and were analyzed with immunoSEQ Analyzer, with only productive sequences retained. Clonality was calculated as one minus the Shannon entropy normalized by log2 of the number of productive unique sequences. For each patient and control, public and private clones were evaluated among the 100 most prevalent clones. A clone was defined as Susac-specific if it was absent from the healthy and MS cohorts, from over 1,000 published viral clones and from other ImmuneACCESS disease sequences. The raw public reads went through TCRdb reprocessing: fastp at Q25, MiXCR clone calling, in-frame beta chains kept. Every entry covers one CDR3 protein and lists the most common genes and DNA from its rows. The V and J calls follow TCRdb's processing rather than the paper's. This sample is represented by approximately 260,000 distinct CDR3 sequences; 90% to 96% of them were singletons. The ten largest clones add up to roughly 0.1% of the sample.

Points on this clonotype: This clone's antigen is unknown. Per-nucleotide qualities are absent, and no much larger clonotype sits a single base away.

The paper as a whole reports these results and caveats: The study acknowledged that relatively few individuals were included in the TCR sequencing and HLA analysis. No clonal expansion was detected in the CD4+ T cell repertoire of Susac syndrome patients.

Peripheral blood CD8+ and CD4+ T cells from healthy donors, Susac syndrome patients and multiple sclerosis patients were profiled by high-throughput TCR beta sequencing. Susac syndrome patients met recently defined diagnostic criteria for definite or probable disease. Bulk CD8+ and CD4+ T cells were purified magnetically by negative isolation, whereas CD8+ TEMRA cells were enriched by FACS. Blood was collected in EDTA tubes and processed within 24 hours, with PBMCs isolated through density gradient centrifugation. PBMCs intended for TCR sequencing were cryopreserved in liquid nitrogen and thawed later in a water bath at 37 degrees C. A purity of at least 90% was achieved for sorted or isolated CD4+, CD8+ and CD8+ TEMRA cells.

The clonotype originates from a human donor with Susac syndrome. The chain was built from TRBV28 and TRBJ1-3; no D gene can be assigned with confidence. The sample taken for sequencing was CD4+ T cells from PBMCs. The CDR3 amino acid sequence is: CASSPSNSGNTIYF. The nucleotide sequence reads as follows: TGTGCCAGCAGTCCATCAAATTCTGGAAACACCATATATTTT.